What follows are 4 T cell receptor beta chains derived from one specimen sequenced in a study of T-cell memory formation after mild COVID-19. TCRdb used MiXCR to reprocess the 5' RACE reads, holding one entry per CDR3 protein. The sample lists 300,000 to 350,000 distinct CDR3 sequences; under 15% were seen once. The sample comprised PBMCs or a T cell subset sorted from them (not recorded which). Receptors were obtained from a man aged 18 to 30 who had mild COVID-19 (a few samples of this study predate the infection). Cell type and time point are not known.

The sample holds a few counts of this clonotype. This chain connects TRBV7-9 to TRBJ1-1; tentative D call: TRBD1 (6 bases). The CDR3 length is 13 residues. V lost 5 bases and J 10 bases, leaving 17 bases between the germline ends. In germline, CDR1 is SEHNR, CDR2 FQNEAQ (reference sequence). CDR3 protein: CASSPLQGRGAFF. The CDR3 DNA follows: TGTGCCAGCAGCCCTCTGCAGGGGCGGGGAGCTTTCTTT.

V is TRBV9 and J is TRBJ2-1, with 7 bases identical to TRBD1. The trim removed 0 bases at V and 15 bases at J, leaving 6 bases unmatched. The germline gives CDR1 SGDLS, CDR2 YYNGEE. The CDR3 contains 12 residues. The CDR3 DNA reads TGTGCCAGCAGCGTAGACTCGGACAGGCCGTTCTTC. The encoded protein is CASSVDSDRPFF. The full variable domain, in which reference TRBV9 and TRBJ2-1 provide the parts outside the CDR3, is DSGVTQTPKHLITATGQRVTLRCSPRSGDLSVYWYQQSLDQGLQFLIQYYNGEERAKGNILERFSAQQFPDLHSELNLSSLELGDSALYFCASSVDSDRPFFGPGTRLTVL.

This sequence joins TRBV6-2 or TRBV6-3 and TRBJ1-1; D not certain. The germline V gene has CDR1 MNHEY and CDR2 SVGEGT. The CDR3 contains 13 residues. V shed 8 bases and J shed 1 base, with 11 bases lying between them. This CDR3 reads CASGKHGNTEAFF. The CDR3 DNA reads TGTGCCAGCGGGAAACACGGGAACACTGAAGCTTTCTTT.

CDR3 amino acids: CAIRKSSGNTIYF. The CDR3 region has the DNA TGTGCCATCAGGAAGTCGTCTGGAAACACCATATATTTT. The genes are TRBV10-3 and TRBJ1-3; the D is unclear. This CDR3 is 13 amino acids long. V was cut by 6 bases and J by 1 base, with 7 bases left in between. Germline CDR1 is ENHRY and CDR2 is SYGVKD.